These 32 T cell receptor beta chains were sequenced from one sample in a study of blood T cell repertoires in COVID-19. Clones were read by immunoSEQ multiplex PCR, and TCRdb kept only the in-frame ones, dropping some. The data show roughly 200,000 clones, about four fifths seen once. What was sequenced was peripheral blood. Every receptor here comes from a woman in her thirties or forties with COVID-19, enrolled during active disease.

This chain joins TRBV10-3 and TRBJ1-2; 9 positions match TRBD1. This CDR3 contains 14 residues. Germline V gene data show CDR1 as ENHRY and CDR2 as SYGVKD. The ends lost 10 bases at V and 0 bases at J; junction bases unmatched: 6. The CDR3 bases are TGTGCCACCGGACAGGGGAGGGCTAACTATGGCTACACCTTC. It translates to CATGQGRANYGYTF.

This chain uses TRBV10-3 with TRBJ2-1; perhaps TRBD2 as D (6 bases). CDR1 is ENHRY and CDR2 is SYGVKD in the germline V gene. Trimming removed 2 bases at V and 3 bases at J, with 8 bases between. CDR3 length: 14 residues. CDR3 amino acids: CAISERERYNEQFF. The DNA of the CDR3 is TGTGCCATCAGTGAGCGGGAGCGCTACAATGAGCAGTTCTTC.

V usage is TRBV4-1 and J usage is TRBJ2-1; 11 bases line up with TRBD2. V lost 0 bases, J lost 9 bases, and 13 bases stayed unmatched. CDR3 length: 18 residues. Per the germline V gene, CDR1 is MGHRA and CDR2 is YSYEKL. The CDR3 DNA reads as TGCGCCAGCAGCCAAGATCCGGGTAGCGGGAGGGCCGGTGGTGAGCAGTTCTTC. It translates to CASSQDPGSGRAGGEQFF.

This clone was seen a single time. J is TRBJ1-2 and V is TRBV9, with 12 bases aligning to TRBD1. CDR1 is SGDLS and CDR2 is YYNGEE in the germline V gene. The V segment lost 4 bases and the J segment 8 bases; nucleotides outside the gene matches: 12. The CDR3 is made up of 16 amino acids. CDR3 protein: CASSTSGQGAAGGYTF. The DNA for the CDR3 is TGTGCCAGCAGCACGTCGGGACAGGGGGCCGCAGGCGGCTACACCTTC. The full variable domain, rest sourced from reference TRBV9 and TRBJ1-2, is DSGVTQTPKHLITATGQRVTLRCSPRSGDLSVYWYQQSLDQGLQFLIQYYNGEERAKGNILERFSAQQFPDLHSELNLSSLELGDSALYFCASSTSGQGAAGGYTFGSGTRLTVV.

The CDR3 bases are TGTGCCAGCAGCTCCGACAGGGTGAAAGACTACGAGCAGTACTTC. The encoded protein is CASSSDRVKDYEQYF. V gene TRBV7-2 combines with J gene TRBJ2-7, with 7 bases fitting TRBD1. V lost 4 bases and J lost 3; bases outside the gene matches: 9. Germline V gives CDR1 SGHTA, CDR2 FQGNSA. The CDR3 is made up of 15 amino acids.

Comments on this clone: One end of the junction does not line up with germline, which may come from a read error. The V gene is TRBV12-3 or TRBV12-4, the J gene TRBJ1-1; a weak D match, TRBD1 (5 bases). This CDR3 comprises 13 residues. The CDR3 sequence: CASSLDSNTEAFF. In DNA form, the CDR3 reads TGTGCCAGCAGCTTAGACAGTAACACTGAAGCTTTCTTT.

This clone appeared a few times. The chain has TRBV19 and TRBJ1-5; 7 bases are shared with TRBD1. V lost 3 bases and J lost 4; bases outside the gene matches: 9. Germline values: CDR1 LNHDA, CDR2 SQIVND (reference sequence). The length of the CDR3 is 16 residues. This CDR3 reads CASSMRGQGANQPQHF. The CDR3 DNA sequence: TGTGCCAGTAGTATGAGGGGGCAGGGAGCAAATCAGCCCCAGCATTTT.

This sequence joins TRBV28 and TRBJ2-7, with 10 nucleotides matching TRBD2. This CDR3 region has 15 residues. The V and J ends lost 4 bases and 7 bases, in that order; junction bases with no gene match: 10. The germline gives CDR1 MDHEN, CDR2 SYDVKM. The CDR3 here is CASSSPASGSGEQYF. In DNA, the CDR3 is TGTGCCAGCAGTTCTCCGGCTAGCGGGAGTGGTGAGCAGTACTTC.

V usage is TRBV7-2 and J usage is TRBJ1-2; no reliable D call. The CDR3 is 16 amino acids. Trimming cost V 1 base and J 8 bases, with 20 bases left between them. The germline gives CDR1 SGHTA, CDR2 FQGNSA. The chain's CDR3 is CASSLVYLPEGRGYTF. CDR3 DNA sequence: TGTGCCAGCAGCTTAGTTTATCTGCCCGAGGGCCGGGGCTACACCTTC.

This clone was recorded once. V and J are TRBV20-1 and TRBJ1-1, with D possibly matching TRBD1 (6 bases). The V end was cut by 5 bases, the J end by 6 bases, with 10 bases between. This CDR3 region has 11 residues. Germline V gene sequence: CDR1 DFQATT, CDR2 SNEGSKA (reference sequence). This chain's CDR3 is CSARRTAEAFF. DNA of the CDR3: TGCAGTGCTCGAAGGACAGCTGAAGCTTTCTTT.

V is TRBV5-1 and J is TRBJ2-4, with TRBD1 matching 11 bases. The germline V gene encodes CDR1 SGHRS and CDR2 YFSETQ. The ends lost 4 bases at V and 1 base at J; junction bases unmatched: 4. The CDR3 covers 16 residues. The CDR3 nucleotides are TGCGCCAGCAGCCCGGACAGGGGGCTGGCCAAAAACATTCAGTACTTC. Protein: CASSPDRGLAKNIQYF. Full variable domain (missing parts from reference TRBV5-1 and TRBJ2-4): KAGVTQTPRYLIKTRGQQVTLSCSPISGHRSVSWYQQTPGQGLQFLFEYFSETQRNKGNFPGRFSGRQFSNSRSEMNVSTLELGDSALYLCASSPDRGLAKNIQYFGAGTRLSVL.

The rearrangement uses TRBV3-1 (or the pseudogene TRBV3-2) and TRBJ2-1; the match to TRBD1 covers 10 bases. CDR1 and CDR2 (germline): LGHDT, YNNKEL (reference sequence). This CDR3 region has 15 residues. Losses at the gene ends were 3 bases for V and 7 bases for J; bases not matched to a gene: 6. The DNA of the CDR3 is TGTGCCAGCAGCCAGAGGGGACAGGGGTCGAATGAGCAGTTCTTC. Its protein is CASSQRGQGSNEQFF.

The chain has TRBV5-4 and TRBJ2-7; TRBD2 aligns across 13 bases. The CDR3 totals 17 residues. V lost 0 bases and J lost 7; bases outside the gene matches: 10. Germline V gene data show CDR1 as SGHNT and CDR2 as YYREEE (reference sequence). CDR3 amino acids: CASSLGLGTSGIREQYF. CDR3 in DNA: TGTGCCAGCAGCTTGGGTTTAGGGACTAGCGGGATTCGGGAGCAGTACTTC. Supplemented by reference TRBV5-4 and TRBJ2-7, the full variable domain reads ETGVTQSPTHLIKTRGQQVTLRCSSQSGHNTVSWYQQALGQGPQFIFQYYREEENGRGNFPPRFSGLQFPNYSSELNVNALELDDSALYLCASSLGLGTSGIREQYFGPGTRLTVT.

This sequence joins TRBV7-3 and TRBJ2-3; TRBD2 matches at 9 bases. With V trimmed by 1 base and J by 2 bases, 10 bases remained unmatched. This CDR3 spans 18 amino acids. Germline V gene lookup returns CDR1 SGHTA and CDR2 FQGTGA. The CDR3 nucleotides are TGTGCCAGCAGCTTAATTCGGTCGACTAGCGGAACCACAGATACGCAGTATTTT. It codes for CASSLIRSTSGTTDTQYF.

V is TRBV27 and J is TRBJ2-5, with D possibly matching TRBD1 (6 bases). Germline V gene lookup returns CDR1 MNHEY and CDR2 SMNVEV (reference sequence). Trimming pared 9 bases from V and 1 base from J, leaving 15 bases between. This CDR3 has 14 residues. DNA of the CDR3: TGTGCCAGTTCGAGAGGGGGAACCCAAGAGACCCAGTACTTC. It is translated as CASSRGGTQETQYF.

The chain employs TRBV18 and TRBJ1-3, with D unresolved. The length of the CDR3 is 14 residues. Germline values: CDR1 KGHSH, CDR2 LQKENI. The V gene lost 3 bases and the J gene lost 3 bases, with 9 bases spanning the gap. CDR3: CASSPEGVGNTIYF. In DNA form, the CDR3 reads TGTGCCAGCTCACCCGAAGGAGTTGGAAACACCATATATTTT. The whole variable domain, filled in from reference TRBV18 and TRBJ1-3, reads NAGVMQNPRHLVRRRGQEARLRCSPMKGHSHVYWYRQLPEEGLKFMVYLQKENIIDESGMPKERFSAEFPKEGPSILRIQQVVRGDSAAYFCASSPEGVGNTIYFGEGSWLTVV.

Here the CDR3 reads CASSQTGGGNTEAFF. The CDR3 coding sequence is TGTGCCAGCAGCCAAACAGGGGGAGGGAACACTGAAGCTTTCTTT. The chain couples TRBV14 to TRBJ1-1, with 8 bases identical to TRBD1. V lost 2 bases, J lost 1 base, and 3 bases stayed unmatched. This CDR3 comprises 15 residues. In germline, CDR1 is SGHDN, CDR2 FVKESK.

V is TRBV19 and J is TRBJ2-6; a possible D gene is TRBD1 (6 bases). Germline V gene lookup returns CDR1 LNHDA and CDR2 SQIVND (reference sequence). The V end lost 5 bases, the J end lost 0 bases, and 17 bases lay between the germline ends. This CDR3 has 18 residues. The CDR3 nucleotides read TGTGCCAGTAGTCCTCACAGGGTCCTATACTCTGGGGCCAACGTCCTGACTTTC. This encodes CASSPHRVLYSGANVLTF.

The chain uses TRBV6-6 and TRBJ1-4; 8 bases agree with TRBD1. The V gene's germline CDR1 is MNHNY and CDR2 SVGAGI (reference sequence). The ends lost 5 bases at V and 4 bases at J; junction bases unmatched: 6. The CDR3 covers 15 residues. This CDR3 reads CASSTSTGGNEKLFF. The CDR3 region has the DNA TGTGCCAGCAGTACGTCTACAGGGGGTAATGAAAAACTGTTTTTT.

The V and J genes are TRBV6-5 and TRBJ2-7, with 9 bases fitting TRBD1. Per the germline V gene, CDR1 is MNHEY and CDR2 is SVGAGI. V shed 2 bases and J 7 bases; nucleotides not matched to a gene: 12. This CDR3 is 16 amino acids long. The CDR3 DNA sequence: TGTGCCAGCAGTTACGGGGACAGGGAAGGAAGGGGGGAGCAGTACTTC. This codes for CASSYGDREGRGEQYF.

This clone was counted many times. The chain has TRBV19 and TRBJ1-4; 8 bases are a match to TRBD1. Per the germline V gene, CDR1 is LNHDA and CDR2 is SQIVND (reference sequence). There are 12 residues in the CDR3. V lost 9 bases, J lost 4 bases, and 1 base stayed unmatched. CDR3 sequence: CASGQGNEKLFF. The CDR3 DNA sequence: TGTGCCAGCGGACAGGGTAATGAAAAACTGTTTTTT.

This CDR3 is CASSESVGAQPQHF. CDR3 nucleotide sequence: TGCGCCAGCAGTGAGTCGGTGGGAGCACAGCCCCAGCATTTT. This sequence joins TRBV10-2 and TRBJ1-5, with D uncertain. This CDR3 comprises 14 residues. Looked up from germline, CDR1 is WSHSY and CDR2 is SAAADI. The V and J ends lost 0 bases and 7 bases respectively, with 10 bases between them.

This sequence joins TRBV7-5 and TRBJ1-2; the D segment call TRBD1 is taken from the table without a DNA check. TRBV7-5 corresponds to a pseudogene. The CDR3 loop spans 13 amino acids. The CDR3 loop is CVRSLRQGYGYTF. The CDR3 DNA sequence: TGTGTCAGAAGCCTCCGACAGGGCTATGGCTACACCTTC.

The rearrangement joins TRBV5-5 to TRBJ1-5, with D possibly matching TRBD1 (5 bases). Germline-derived CDR1 and CDR2 are SGHKS and YYEKEE (reference sequence). This CDR3 is built from 16 residues. The ends were cut back, 4 bases at V and 5 bases at J, with 19 bases in the middle. CDR3 protein: CASSPGQEAGDQPQHF. The CDR3 coding sequence is TGTGCCAGCAGCCCAGGACAAGAGGCGGGGGATCAGCCCCAGCATTTT.

The V call is TRBV3-1 (or the pseudogene TRBV3-2), the J call TRBJ2-5; 8 bases agree with TRBD2. Germline assignment: CDR1 LGHDT and CDR2 YNNKEL (reference sequence). The CDR3 is 19 amino acids. V shed 4 bases and J 5 bases; nucleotides not matched to a gene: 21. Written as DNA, the CDR3 is TGTGCCAGCAGCCCCGGACCCGGGACTAGAAGGATCCGGGGGGAGACCCAGTACTTC. Its translation is CASSPGPGTRRIRGETQYF.

V usage is TRBV29-1 and J usage is TRBJ2-3; 8 bases agree with TRBD1. Germline V CDR1 and CDR2: SQVTM, ANQGSEA. The CDR3 covers 16 residues. J lost 4 bases, V lost 8 bases, and 17 bases had no gene match. The CDR3 nucleotides read TGCAGCTCACGTGGGTGGACAGGGCAAGGGCCAGATACGCAGTATTTT. Its protein product is CSSRGWTGQGPDTQYF.

The rearrangement uses TRBV4-1 and TRBJ2-5, with D perhaps matching TRBD2 (7 bases). The CDR3 spans 17 residues. Per the germline V gene, CDR1 is MGHRA and CDR2 is YSYEKL. Between the trimmed V and J ends, which lost 2 bases and 7 bases, there was a span of 23 bases. The DNA for the CDR3 is TGCGCCAGCAGCCAAAACCCGCGAGGGGGGGCCTACGGGACCCAGTACTTC. Translating gives CASSQNPRGGAYGTQYF.

This clone was detected only a few times. The rearrangement joins TRBV15 to TRBJ2-7; perhaps TRBD2 as D (5 bases). This CDR3 has 15 amino acids. Trimming cost V 6 bases and J 3 bases, with 18 bases left between them. The germline CDR1 and CDR2 sequences are LNHNV and YYDKDF (reference sequence). The CDR3 DNA follows: TGTGCCACCAGGGAGGTCGCCCTTACGGGCTACGAGCAGTACTTC. Translation: CATREVALTGYEQYF.

The V and J genes are TRBV10-3 and TRBJ1-5; D might be TRBD1 (6 bases). CDR3 size: 12 residues. Germline V lookup: CDR1 ENHRY, CDR2 SYGVKD. The germline V and J ends were trimmed by 9 bases and 3 bases, with 9 bases remaining between them. CDR3 loop: CAIGQNNQPQHF. As DNA, the CDR3 is TGTGCCATAGGACAGAACAATCAGCCCCAGCATTTT.

J is TRBJ1-5 and V is TRBV7-2, with TRBD1 as a possible D gene (6 bases). This CDR3 spans 15 amino acids. Germline V gives CDR1 SGHTA, CDR2 FQGNSA. Trimming removed 3 bases from V and 7 bases from J, with 16 bases in between. The CDR3, as DNA: TGTGCCAGCAGCTTGAGGGGGAGTAGGGGGCAGCCCCAGCATTTT. This sequence encodes CASSLRGSRGQPQHF.

The rearrangement uses TRBV9 and TRBJ1-2, with D perhaps TRBD1 (6 bases). There are 13 residues in the CDR3. V lost 3 bases to trimming and J lost 5 bases, with 11 bases between them. Germline CDR1 reads SGDLS; CDR2 reads YYNGEE. Here the CDR3 reads CASSALTGYGYTF. DNA of the CDR3: TGTGCCAGCAGCGCCCTCACAGGGTATGGCTACACCTTC.

This rearrangement joins TRBV5-4 to TRBJ2-3; 12 bases are shared with TRBD2. This CDR3 is built from 16 residues. Germline trimming cut 9 bases from V and 2 bases from J; bases unmatched to any gene: 10. The V gene's germline CDR1 is SGHNT and CDR2 YYREEE (reference sequence). CDR3 in DNA: TGTGCCACCCAGAGACTAGCGGGAGCGAACACAGATACGCAGTATTTT. Translating gives CATQRLAGANTDTQYF.